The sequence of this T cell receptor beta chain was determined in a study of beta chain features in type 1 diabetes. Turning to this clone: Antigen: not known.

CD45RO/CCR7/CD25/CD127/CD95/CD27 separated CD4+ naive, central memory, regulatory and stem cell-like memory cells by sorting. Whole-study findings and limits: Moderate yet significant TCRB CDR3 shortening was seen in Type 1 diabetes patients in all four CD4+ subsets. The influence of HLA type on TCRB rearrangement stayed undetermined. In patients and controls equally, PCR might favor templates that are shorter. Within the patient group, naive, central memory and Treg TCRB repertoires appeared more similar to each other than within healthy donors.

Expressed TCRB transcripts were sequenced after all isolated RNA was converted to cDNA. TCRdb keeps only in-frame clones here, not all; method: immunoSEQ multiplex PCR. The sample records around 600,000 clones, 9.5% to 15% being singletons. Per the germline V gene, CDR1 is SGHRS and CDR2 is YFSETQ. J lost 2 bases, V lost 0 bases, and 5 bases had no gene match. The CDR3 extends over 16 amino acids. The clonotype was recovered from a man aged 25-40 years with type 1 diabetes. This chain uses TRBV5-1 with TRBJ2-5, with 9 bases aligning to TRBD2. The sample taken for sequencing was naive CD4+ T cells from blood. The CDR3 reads CASSLAASGEQETQYF. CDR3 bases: TGCGCCAGCAGCTTGGCCGCTAGCGGGGAGCAAGAGACCCAGTACTTC.